These T cell receptor beta chains were read from a single sample in a study of T cell repertoires in cytomegalovirus infection. These receptors lack a known antigen. TCRdb reanalysed the reads using MiXCR and keeps one entry per CDR3 protein. Among around 500,000 distinct CDR3 sequences, approximately 40% were seen once, and the ten largest hold roughly two fifths. The source material was cultured PBMCs, sampled from culture after CMV antigen stimulation. These receptors originate from a human donor in good health (CMV status not recorded). Some clones in this sample may be carry-over from other donors' samples. CDR3s include the opening cysteine and the closing phenylalanine or tryptophan. A D gene is named only where the DNA matches it firmly. Clone size is not always given. Where it is, it says once, few, many or a class for expanded clones.

j_call v_call d_call clone_size cdr3_nt cdr3_aa
TRBJ2-7 TRBV6-1 NA NA TGTGCCAGCAGTGAATCAGGGAACGAGCAGTACTTC CASSESGNEQYF
TRBJ1-6 TRBV7-6 NA few TGTGCCAGCAGCTTCGCACAAGCTAATTCACCCCTCCACTTT CASSFAQANSPLHF
TRBJ2-5 TRBV5-6 TRBD2 few TGTGCCAGCAGTGTAGCGGGAGTTGGAGAGACCCAGTACTTC CASSVAGVGETQYF
TRBJ2-3 TRBV6-1 NA few TGTGCCAGCAGTGAATACGGCAGGGAGGGCACAGATACGCAGTATTTT CASSEYGREGTDTQYF
TRBJ1-5 TRBV28 NA few TGTGCCAGCAGTTTATATGGGGGTGGGCATCAGCCCCAGCATTTT CASSLYGGGHQPQHF
TRBJ2-1 TRBV4-1 NA NA TGCGCCAGCAGCCAAGATCGACAGTCCTACAGAGAGCAGTTCTTC CASSQDRQSYREQFF
TRBJ1-2 TRBV20-1 NA NA TGCAGTGCTAGAGCCCGGGGGGAAAATGGCTACACCTTC CSARARGENGYTF
TRBJ2-5 TRBV12-3/TRBV12-4 NA NA TGTGCCAGCAGTTTGTCTGGGGCCGGAGAGACCCAGTACTTC CASSLSGAGETQYF
TRBJ2-2 TRBV6-5 TRBD2 NA TGTGCCAGCAGCGCGGGGGGGCCGAACACCGGGGAGCTGTTTTTT CASSAGGPNTGELFF
TRBJ1-1 TRBV19 NA NA TGTGCCAGAAGACGGAGGACCGAAGGGAACACTGAAGCTTTCTTT CARRRRTEGNTEAFF
TRBJ2-7 TRBV7-2 TRBD2 few TGTGCCAGCAGACGCCTAGCGGGGGGGATCTACGAGCAGTACTTC CASRRLAGGIYEQYF
TRBJ2-1 TRBV5-4 NA NA TGTGCCAGCAGCGTGGGACGGAACAATGAGCAGTTCTTC CASSVGRNNEQFF
TRBJ1-4 TRBV6-8 NA NA TGTGCCAGCCGCTATCGTCACGCCATAGCAACTAATGAAAAACTGTTTTTT CASRYRHAIATNEKLFF
TRBJ2-1 TRBV5-4 NA NA TGTGCCAGCAGCTTGGGGCTACTAACAATGGAGCAGTTCTTC CASSLGLLTMEQFF
TRBJ2-7 TRBV6-2/TRBV6-3 NA NA TGTGCCAGCAGTTACGACCCCAGCGGCGAGCAGTACTTC CASSYDPSGEQYF
TRBJ1-1 TRBV6-5 NA once TGTGCCAGCAGTTACTTGGGGGCGCGAGAAGCTTTCTTT CASSYLGAREAFF
TRBJ2-3 TRBV28 TRBD2 NA TGTGCCAGCAGCGGAGCTAGCGGGGGGAACCCTACGCAGTATTTT CASSGASGGNPTQYF
TRBJ2-7 TRBV6-5 NA NA TGTGCCAGCAGTTACTCGGCAGATAACTACGAGCAGTACTTC CASSYSADNYEQYF
TRBJ1-5 TRBV6-1 NA few TGTGCCATCAGAAGACAGGTTGGGCAGCCCCAGCATTTT CAIRRQVGQPQHF
TRBJ2-7 TRBV6-2/TRBV6-3 NA NA TGTGCCAGCAGCCCGGTGGGGGGTGCGCGGGAGCAGTACTTC CASSPVGGAREQYF
TRBJ2-7 TRBV7-8 NA few TGTGCCAGCAGCTTGGGGACCGAGCAGTACTTC CASSLGTEQYF